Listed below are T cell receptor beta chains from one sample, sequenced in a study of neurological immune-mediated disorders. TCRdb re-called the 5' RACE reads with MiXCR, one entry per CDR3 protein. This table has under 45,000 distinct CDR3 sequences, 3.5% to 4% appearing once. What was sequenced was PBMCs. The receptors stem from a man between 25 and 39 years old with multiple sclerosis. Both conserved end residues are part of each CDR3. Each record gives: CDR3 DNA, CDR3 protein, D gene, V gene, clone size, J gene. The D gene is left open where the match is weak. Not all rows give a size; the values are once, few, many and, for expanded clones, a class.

TGTGCCAGCAGCCAACGAGCGGGGGGCCCCTATTACGAGCAGTACTTC | CASSQRAGGPYYEQYF | TRBD2 | TRBV3-1 | few | TRBJ2-7
TGTGCCAGCAGCTTAGGAACTAGCGGGGGGGCAGAGACCCAGTACTTC | CASSLGTSGGAETQYF | TRBD2 | TRBV11-2 | many | TRBJ2-5
TGTGCCAGCAGTTACACTGGACTGTACGAGCAGTACTTC | CASSYTGLYEQYF | - | TRBV6-2/TRBV6-3 | many | TRBJ2-7
TGTGCCAGCAGCCGGACAGGGCCTGGAAACACCATATATTTT | CASSRTGPGNTIYF | TRBD1 | TRBV12-3/TRBV12-4 | many | TRBJ1-3
TGTGCCAGCAGTCCCGGGACGGGCAACTATGGCTACACCTTC | CASSPGTGNYGYTF | - | TRBV12-3/TRBV12-4 | many | TRBJ1-2
TGTGCCAGCAGCGTAGCTCAGACGACCCCCTACGAGCAGTACTTC | CASSVAQTTPYEQYF | - | TRBV9 | many | TRBJ2-7
TGCGCCAGCATGCTTTCGTCCGGGAGCATGAATACGCAGTATTTT | CASMLSSGSMNTQYF | - | TRBV5-1 | - | TRBJ2-3
TGTGCCAGCAGCTTACCCATGAACACTGAAGCTTTCTTT | CASSLPMNTEAFF | - | TRBV11-3 | - | TRBJ1-1
TGTGCCAGCAGCCTGGGACTGAGCACAGATACGCAGTATTTT | CASSLGLSTDTQYF | - | TRBV7-9 | many | TRBJ2-3
TGTGCCACCAGCAGCGGCTACAGGGAAATTAGTGGCTACACCTTC | CATSSGYREISGYTF | - | TRBV15 | medium-sized | TRBJ1-2
TGTGCCAGCAGCTTAGGACAGGGGGCGGCCTACGAGCAGTACTTC | CASSLGQGAAYEQYF | TRBD1 | TRBV7-2 | many | TRBJ2-7
TGTGCCAGCAGCTTAGAAGGGCTCGAGCAATACTTC | CASSLEGLEQYF | - | TRBV7-8 | - | TRBJ2-7
TGTGCCAGCTCACCGAACAGGGGAGATACGCAGTATTTT | CASSPNRGDTQYF | TRBD1 | TRBV18 | many | TRBJ2-3
TGTGCTAGCAGCCCGTGGACAGGGGGGAACACTGAAGCTTTCTTT | CASSPWTGGNTEAFF | TRBD1 | TRBV7-7 | - | TRBJ1-1
TGCAGTGTTACCTTCAAGCGAGGGGATCTCTATAGCAATCAGCCCCAGAATTTT | CSVTFKRGDLYSNQPQNF | - | TRBV20-1 | - | TRBJ1-5
TGCGCCAGCAGCTTGGATGATAATTCACCCCTCCACTTT | CASSLDDNSPLHF | - | TRBV5-1 | many | TRBJ1-6
TGTGCCAGCAGCAAGAGTGTTCATGAGCAGTTCTTC | CASSKSVHEQFF | - | TRBV7-2 | many | TRBJ2-1
TGTGCCAGCAGCCAAGGACCGGGCGGGGAGCTGTTTTTT | CASSQGPGGELFF | - | TRBV7-8 | many | TRBJ2-2
TGCGCCAGCAGCTTAGACAGCACCCATTACTATGGCTACACCTTC | CASSLDSTHYYGYTF | - | TRBV5-1 | many | TRBJ1-2
TGTGCCAGCAGCGTAGAGTCAGCGAATTCACCCCTCCACTTT | CASSVESANSPLHF | - | TRBV9 | many | TRBJ1-6
TGTGCCAGCGTATCGGTTGGAGATACGCAGTATTTT | CASVSVGDTQYF | - | TRBV6-5 | - | TRBJ2-3
TGTGCCAGCAAGAAGGGGGGACAGAATAATGAAAAACTGTTTTTT | CASKKGGQNNEKLFF | TRBD1 | TRBV12-3/TRBV12-4 | many | TRBJ1-4
TGCAGTGCTAACAGGCGCCACCTCTATGGCTACACCTTC | CSANRRHLYGYTF | - | TRBV20-1 | many | TRBJ1-2
TGTGCCAGCAGCCAAGTGGTGGGCTTAGATACGCAGTATTTT | CASSQVVGLDTQYF | - | TRBV3-1 | few | TRBJ2-3
TGCAGTGCTCGACAGCCTTATAGCAATCAGCCCCAGAATTTT | CSARQPYSNQPQNF | - | TRBV20-1 | - | TRBJ1-5
TGTGCCAGCAGCCCTACAGGGGGGGGTGAAGCTTTCTTT | CASSPTGGGEAFF | TRBD1 | TRBV7-2 | many | TRBJ1-1
TGTGCCAGCAGCTTCTCTTTAGGGGGCTCTGGGGCCAACGTCCTGACTTTC | CASSFSLGGSGANVLTF | - | TRBV5-6 | many | TRBJ2-6
TGTGCCAGCAGTTTACGGGTAAACTATGGCTACACCTTC | CASSLRVNYGYTF | - | TRBV27 | many | TRBJ1-2
TGTGCCAGCAGTTACTCGGGACAGGGGGCAAGCGGTTCACCCCTCAACTTT | CASSYSGQGASGSPLNF | TRBD1 | TRBV6-5 | - | TRBJ1-6